The clone carrying this T cell receptor beta chain was recorded once. The sample comes from a study of shared clonotypes between healthy human individuals. Germline CDR1 SGHTA, CDR2 FQGNSA. The CDR3 sequence is 15 residues long. V lost 5 bases to trimming and J lost 3 bases, with 17 bases between them. The table came from immunoSEQ multiplex PCR; TCRdb's copy has only in-frame clones and leaves some out. The sample holds a few million clones; approximately 95% are singletons and the top ten take about 0.37%. The V call is TRBV7-2, the J call TRBJ2-7; D ambiguous. The source material was naive CD4+ T cells from PBMCs. Documented subset: CD45RA+ positively selected. The TCR originated in a man between 18 and 29 years old in good health. Some clones in this sample may be carry-over from other donors' samples. The CDR3 DNA reads TGTGCCAGCAGCCCCAAATTTAATTATGGCTACGAGCAGTACTTC. It is translated as CASSPKFNYGYEQYF.